One T cell receptor (beta chain) is described in this entry. The antigen remains unidentified. The time point is: peripheral blood 6 weeks after treatment start. Germline CDR1 reads SGHRS; CDR2 reads YFSETQ. J gave up 6 bases and V 2 bases, and 9 bases lay outside the gene matches. The CDR3 length is 17 residues. This sample stems from a study of PD-L1 blockade in urothelial cancer. Study background: A median of about 130,000 T cells was found in the blood samples. Study outcomes and limitations: Clones that were tumor-associated expanded more in the blood of durable-benefit patients at 3 weeks.

TCRdb keeps only in-frame clones here, not all; method: immunoSEQ multiplex PCR. Of under 25,000 clones in the sample, more than 75% are singletons; the top ten hold 11%. This sequence originates from a woman aged 55-69 years with urothelial cancer. The material sequenced was PBMCs, taken around atezolizumab (anti-PD-L1) treatment. The chain is built from TRBV5-1 and TRBJ2-2; 11 bases agree with TRBD2. Here the CDR3 reads CASSFRVAGGRAGELFF. CDR3 bases: TGCGCCAGCAGCTTCAGGGTAGCGGGAGGGCGCGCCGGGGAGCTGTTTTTT.